Shown below are 28 T cell receptor beta chains from a single sample sequenced in a study of blood T cell repertoires in COVID-19 (dated by TCRdb to the early 2020s). Preparation of the library involved the immunoSEQ multiplex PCR assay. Drawn from immuneACCESS, this table holds only the in-frame rearrangements with V and J called that TCRdb kept. Clones are partly lost; checked studies trace under half to an unresolved V gene and leave the rest unexplained. Here the sample has under 35,000 clones; over 70% occur a single time. Roughly a third of the sample goes to the ten largest clones. Specimen: peripheral blood. The source is an elderly man with acute or convalescent COVID-19.

The gene calls are TRBV10-3 and TRBJ2-3, with TRBD2 identical over 13 bases. Looked up from germline, CDR1 is ENHRY and CDR2 is SYGVKD. V lost 8 bases, J lost 0 bases, and 11 bases stayed unmatched. The CDR3 spans 18 residues. CDR3 in DNA: TGTGCCATCTCCCGTACTAGCGGGGGGGAAATAAGCACAGATACGCAGTATTTT. Its protein product is CAISRTSGGEISTDTQYF.

This clone was recorded once. The chain couples TRBV5-5 to TRBJ1-1; weak D call: TRBD1 (6 bases). Trimming removed 2 bases from V and 4 bases from J, with 9 bases in between. Germline CDR1 SGHKS, CDR2 YYEKEE (reference sequence). CDR3 length equals 13 residues. CDR3 in amino acids: CASSLGTTTEAFF. The CDR3 DNA is TGTGCCAGCAGCTTAGGGACAACCACTGAAGCTTTCTTT.

The chain combines TRBV19 with TRBJ2-7; TRBD2 might be the D (5 bases). V was clipped by 6 bases and J by 1 base, with 13 bases between them. The CDR3 is made up of 14 amino acids. Germline V gene sequence: CDR1 LNHDA, CDR2 SQIVND (reference sequence). Written as DNA, the CDR3 is TGTGCCAGTAGATCGACGGGGAGTTCCTACGAGCAGTACTTC. This encodes CASRSTGSSYEQYF.

The rearrangement joins TRBV7-3 to TRBJ2-5; 10 bases are a match to TRBD1. V dropped 5 bases and J dropped 4; count of bases not matched to a gene: 16. This CDR3 comprises 18 residues. CDR1 and CDR2 (germline): SGHTA, FQGTGA. CDR3 coding DNA: TGTGCCAGCAGCCCCCAGGCCCCCGGGACAGGGGTAGGAGAGACCCAGTACTTC. Residues: CASSPQAPGTGVGETQYF. Using reference TRBV7-3 and TRBJ2-5 for the parts outside the CDR3, the full variable domain is GAGVSQTPSNKVTEKGKYVELRCDPISGHTALYWYRQSLGQGPEFLIYFQGTGAADDSGLPNDRFFAVRPEGSVSTLKIQRTERGDSAVYLCASSPQAPGTGVGETQYFGPGTRLLVL.

The rearrangement uses TRBV3-1 (or the pseudogene TRBV3-2) and TRBJ1-6, with D possibly matching TRBD1 (5 bases). The CDR3 consists of 15 residues. The V gene lost 0 bases and the J gene lost 9 bases, with 12 bases spanning the gap. Germline CDR1 reads LGHDT; CDR2 reads YNNKEL (reference sequence). This CDR3 reads CASSQDSGSVSPLHF. CDR3 nucleotide sequence: TGTGCCAGCAGCCAAGATTCAGGGTCGGTTTCACCCCTCCACTTT.

The V and J genes are TRBV4-1 and TRBJ2-7; D ambiguous. Germline CDR1 reads MGHRA; CDR2 reads YSYEKL. Deletions cut 3 bases from V and 2 bases from J, with 8 bases between. The CDR3 is 13 residues long. Here the CDR3 DNA reads TGCGCCAGCAGCCAGCCCGCGGCCTACGAGCAGTACTTC. It is translated as CASSQPAAYEQYF.

The chain links TRBV9 to TRBJ2-3, with 8 positions matching TRBD2. V was pared by 2 bases and J by 0 bases, with 2 bases of the junction left unmatched. CDR1 and CDR2 from the germline V gene are SGDLS and YYNGEE. This CDR3 is built from 15 residues. In DNA form, the CDR3 reads TGTGCCAGCAGCGTTTCTAGCGGGAGCACAGATACGCAGTATTTT. Its protein product is CASSVSSGSTDTQYF. Full variable domain (remainder filled in from reference TRBV9 and TRBJ2-3): DSGVTQTPKHLITATGQRVTLRCSPRSGDLSVYWYQQSLDQGLQFLIQYYNGEERAKGNILERFSAQQFPDLHSELNLSSLELGDSALYFCASSVSSGSTDTQYFGPGTRLTVL.

The rearrangement links TRBV10-3 to TRBJ2-5, with 9 positions matching TRBD2. V was pared by 2 bases and J by 0 bases, with 16 bases of the junction left unmatched. Germline CDR1 ENHRY, CDR2 SYGVKD. CDR3 length: 20 residues. This CDR3 reads CAISEPPPGLATPHQETQYF. The DNA of the CDR3 is TGTGCCATCAGTGAGCCCCCCCCGGGACTAGCAACGCCGCACCAAGAGACCCAGTACTTC.

The chain couples TRBV14 to TRBJ2-3, with D unresolved. Trimming stripped 3 bases from V and 2 bases from J, with 9 bases between. The CDR3 length is 14 residues. CDR1 is SGHDN and CDR2 is FVKESK in the germline V gene. In DNA, the CDR3 is TGTGCCAGCAGCCAGCTGCGGCACACAGATACGCAGTATTTT. It codes for CASSQLRHTDTQYF.

The chain joins TRBV7-9 to TRBJ1-6; no clear D gene. Per germline, CDR1 SEHNR and CDR2 FQNEAQ (reference sequence). The CDR3 is made up of 14 amino acids. Trimming took 1 base from V and 7 from J, leaving 8 bases between them. The CDR3 reads CASSLGGWNSPLHF. DNA for the CDR3: TGTGCCAGCAGCTTAGGAGGTTGGAATTCACCCCTCCACTTT. The entire variable domain, with the rest obtained from reference TRBV7-9 and TRBJ1-6, is as follows: DTGVSQNPRHKITKRGQNVTFRCDPISEHNRLYWYRQTLGQGPEFLTYFQNEAQLEKSRLLSDRFSAERPKGSFSTLEIQRTEQGDSAMYLCASSLGGWNSPLHFGNGTRLTVT.

V is TRBV7-2 and J is TRBJ2-1; TRBD1 aligns across 10 bases. The CDR3 loop spans 15 amino acids. The ends lost 5 bases at V and 7 bases at J; junction bases unmatched: 8. The germline V gene encodes CDR1 SGHTA and CDR2 FQGNSA. For the CDR3, the DNA is TGTGCCAGCAGCACACGGGACAGGGGTTGGAATGAGCAGTTCTTC. It specifies CASSTRDRGWNEQFF.

The chain recombines TRBV7-2 with TRBJ2-2, with a weak D call TRBD1 (6 bases). The CDR3 runs to 15 residues. The germline V gene encodes CDR1 SGHTA and CDR2 FQGNSA. V gave up 6 bases and J gave up 0 bases, with 11 bases separating them. The CDR3 loop is CASRTDRTNTGELFF. CDR3 coding DNA: TGTGCCAGCAGGACCGACAGGACGAACACCGGGGAGCTGTTTTTT.

This chain connects TRBV5-4 to TRBJ2-2; 10 positions agree with TRBD2. Per germline, CDR1 SGHNT and CDR2 YYREEE (reference sequence). The CDR3 is made up of 16 amino acids. V dropped 4 bases and J dropped 1; count of bases not matched to a gene: 4. In DNA form, the CDR3 reads TGTGCCAGCAGCGATCTAGCGGGGGTGAACACCGGGGAGCTGTTTTTT. Protein product: CASSDLAGVNTGELFF.

Only a few counts were recorded for this clone. V usage is TRBV6-2 or TRBV6-3 and J usage is TRBJ2-3; a possible D gene is TRBD2 (6 bases). V lost 0 bases and J 6 bases, leaving 28 bases between the germline ends. The CDR3 totals 20 residues. In germline, CDR1 is MNHEY, CDR2 SVGEGT. DNA of the CDR3: TGTGCCAGCAGTTACTCGCGTACCGCGGGATCGCCGGCGTTGTCGGATACGCAGTATTTT. Residues: CASSYSRTAGSPALSDTQYF.

This chain joins TRBV7-9 and TRBJ1-5, with 9 bases aligning to TRBD1. Germline CDR1 SEHNR, CDR2 FQNEAQ (reference sequence). The CDR3 extends over 15 amino acids. The V and J ends lost 4 bases and 2 bases, in that order; junction bases with no gene match: 3. The CDR3 DNA reads TGTGCCAGCAGCTACGACAGGGGGGGCAATCAGCCCCAGCATTTT. It is translated as CASSYDRGGNQPQHF.

This clone came up once. This sequence joins TRBV11-2 and TRBJ2-3, with 11 bases lining up with TRBD2. Trimming took 4 bases from V and 6 from J; bases not matched to a gene: 9. This CDR3 comprises 16 residues. The germline V gene encodes CDR1 SGHAT and CDR2 FQNNGV. CDR3 amino acids: CASSSRLAGTMDTQYF. DNA for the CDR3: TGTGCCAGCAGCTCCCGACTAGCGGGGACTATGGATACGCAGTATTTT.

The CDR3 DNA is TGTGCCAGCTCACCGGGACAGGGACCCTACGAGCAGTACTTC. Translation gives CASSPGQGPYEQYF. The chain couples TRBV18 to TRBJ2-7; the match to TRBD1 covers 9 bases. This CDR3 spans 14 amino acids. With V trimmed by 3 bases and J by 2 bases, 2 bases remained unmatched. In germline, CDR1 is KGHSH, CDR2 LQKENI.

The genes are TRBV5-1 and TRBJ2-5; D is uncertain. V gave up 1 base and J gave up 3 bases, with 10 bases separating them. There are 14 residues in the CDR3. From germline, CDR1 is SGHRS and CDR2 YFSETQ. CDR3: CASSLLASKETQYF. CDR3 bases: TGCGCCAGCAGCTTGTTGGCATCAAAAGAGACCCAGTACTTC.

The V and J genes are TRBV19 and TRBJ1-6; unclear D gene. The CDR3 spans 15 residues. Germline-derived CDR1 and CDR2 are LNHDA and SQIVND (reference sequence). V gave up 6 bases and J gave up 2 bases, with 11 bases separating them. CDR3 bases: TGTGCCAGTAGCCTTTCCCGGGCCTATAATTCACCCCTCCACTTT. It codes for CASSLSRAYNSPLHF.

This rearrangement joins TRBV5-5 to TRBJ1-5, with D uncertain. The length of the CDR3 is 13 residues. Trimming shortened V by 4 bases and J by 0 bases, and 5 bases separated the two germline ends. CDR1 and CDR2 from the germline V gene are SGHKS and YYEKEE (reference sequence). CDR3 nucleotides: TGTGCCAGCAGCCCTTATAGCAATCAGCCCCAGCATTTT. Translation gives CASSPYSNQPQHF.

The chain is built from TRBV5-1 and TRBJ2-3; 8 nucleotides align to TRBD2. With 3 bases clipped from V and 6 bases from J, the junction kept 9 bases outside the gene matches. The CDR3 loop spans 15 amino acids. CDR1 and CDR2 (germline): SGHRS, YFSETQ. The CDR3 protein is CASSWSGTRADTQYF. DNA of the CDR3: TGCGCCAGCAGCTGGTCCGGGACTAGGGCTGATACGCAGTATTTT.

The chain carries TRBV30 and TRBJ2-4; TRBD2 matches 9 bases. The CDR3 spans 16 residues. Trimming took 5 bases from V and 0 from J; bases not matched to a gene: 8. Germline V gene sequence: CDR1 GTSNPN, CDR2 SVGIG (reference sequence). The CDR3 protein is CAWGGPSGIAKNIQYF. Written as DNA, the CDR3 is TGTGCCTGGGGGGGCCCTAGCGGGATAGCCAAAAACATTCAGTACTTC.

The chain combines TRBV5-1 with TRBJ2-1; 11 bases line up with TRBD2. The germline gives CDR1 SGHRS, CDR2 YFSETQ. The CDR3 is 15 residues long. V trimming: 1 base; J trimming: 9 bases; junction bases outside the gene matches: 6. The CDR3 is CASSLTSGSGGEQFF. DNA of the CDR3: TGCGCCAGCAGCTTGACTAGCGGGAGTGGCGGTGAGCAGTTCTTC. Looking up the rest from reference TRBV5-1 and TRBJ2-1 gives the full variable domain: KAGVTQTPRYLIKTRGQQVTLSCSPISGHRSVSWYQQTPGQGLQFLFEYFSETQRNKGNFPGRFSGRQFSNSRSEMNVSTLELGDSALYLCASSLTSGSGGEQFFGPGTRLTVL.

This chain links TRBV7-2 with TRBJ2-5, with D possibly TRBD1 on 6 matching bases. The V and J ends lost 5 bases and 5 bases respectively, with 15 bases between them. The CDR3 is made up of 14 amino acids. Germline CDR1 reads SGHTA; CDR2 reads FQGNSA. Here the CDR3 reads CASSRDATGETQYF. In DNA, the CDR3 is TGTGCCAGCAGCCGGGATGCTACAGGGGAGACCCAGTACTTC.

This chain uses TRBV3-1 (or the pseudogene TRBV3-2) with TRBJ1-5, with 9 bases matching TRBD1. Trimming cost V 3 bases and J 7 bases; bases outside gene matches: 4. The CDR3 sequence is 14 residues long. Germline loops: CDR1 LGHDT, CDR2 YNNKEL (reference sequence). CDR3 sequence reads: CASSQTGGGQPQHF. The CDR3 coding sequence is TGTGCCAGCAGCCAGACAGGGGGGGGCCAGCCCCAGCATTTT.

This clone was recorded a few times. The gene calls are TRBV25-1 and TRBJ2-5; TRBD2 matches at 10 bases. V shed 1 base, J shed 7 bases, and the junction held 9 bases outside the gene matches. There are 16 residues in the CDR3. Germline CDR1 MGHDK, CDR2 SYGVNS. In nucleotides, the CDR3 is TGTGCCAGCAGTGAATCTGATCAGCGGGAGGGCCGGACCCAGTACTTC. It encodes CASSESDQREGRTQYF.

The chain links TRBV12-5 to TRBJ2-5; D perhaps matches TRBD1 (6 bases). In germline, CDR1 is LGHNT, CDR2 FRNRAP. The CDR3 extends over 14 amino acids. Deletions cut 2 bases from V and 4 bases from J, with 11 bases between. The chain's CDR3 is CASGLMTGRETQYF. Written as DNA, the CDR3 is TGTGCTAGTGGTTTGATGACAGGTAGAGAGACCCAGTACTTC.

The chain couples TRBV2 to TRBJ2-1, with D perhaps TRBD2 (6 bases). Germline CDR1 SNHLY, CDR2 FYNNEI. Trimming took off 7 bases at V and 8 bases at J, with 21 bases between the two ends. CDR3 size: 15 residues. The chain's CDR3 is CASKFSPVPSDEQFF. The CDR3 DNA sequence: TGTGCCAGCAAGTTCAGCCCTGTCCCTAGCGATGAGCAGTTCTTC.